This entry is about one T cell receptor (beta chain). The antigen is not known. These data belong to a study of a mutant IDH1 vaccine in newly diagnosed glioma. Study-wide context: Of treated patients, roughly 62% were men and approximately 40% women, averaging roughly 40 years. Previous treatment comprised radiotherapy, temozolomide, or both, mostly both.

TCRdb keeps only in-frame clones here, not all; method: immunoSEQ multiplex PCR. The sample has 60,000 or so clones; around four fifths are singletons. Germline-derived CDR1 and CDR2 are MDHEN and SYDVKM. V shed 4 bases, J shed 0 bases, and the junction held 5 bases outside the gene matches. This CDR3 has 16 amino acids. Time point reported: week 35, safety follow-up. Every vaccine dose comprised 300 ug of mutant IDH1 20-mer peptide plus topical imiquimod. V usage is TRBV28 and J usage is TRBJ2-3; TRBD2 aligns across 9 bases. Source: PBMCs, taken from a glioma patient whose treatment included an IDH1 peptide vaccine. This TCR derives from a young man with glioma. The CDR3 DNA reads TGTGCCAGCAGTTCGCGGGGGGGTTTTAGCACAGATACGCAGTATTTT. Translation: CASSSRGGFSTDTQYF.